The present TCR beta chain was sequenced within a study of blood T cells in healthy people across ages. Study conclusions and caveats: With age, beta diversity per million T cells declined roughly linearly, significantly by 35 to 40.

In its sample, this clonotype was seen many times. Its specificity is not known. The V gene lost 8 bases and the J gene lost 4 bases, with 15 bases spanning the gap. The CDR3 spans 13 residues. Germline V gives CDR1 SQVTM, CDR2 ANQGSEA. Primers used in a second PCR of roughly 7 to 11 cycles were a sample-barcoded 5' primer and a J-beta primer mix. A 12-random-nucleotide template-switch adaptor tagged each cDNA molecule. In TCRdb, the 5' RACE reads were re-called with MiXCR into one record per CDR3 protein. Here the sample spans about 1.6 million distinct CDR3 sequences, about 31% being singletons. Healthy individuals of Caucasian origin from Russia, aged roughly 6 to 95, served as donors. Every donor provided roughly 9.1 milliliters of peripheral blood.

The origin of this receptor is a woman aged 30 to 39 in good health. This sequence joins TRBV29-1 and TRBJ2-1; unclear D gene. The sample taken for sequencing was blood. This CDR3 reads CSTETPGYNEQFF. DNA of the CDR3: TGCAGCACTGAGACTCCCGGTTACAATGAGCAGTTCTTC.